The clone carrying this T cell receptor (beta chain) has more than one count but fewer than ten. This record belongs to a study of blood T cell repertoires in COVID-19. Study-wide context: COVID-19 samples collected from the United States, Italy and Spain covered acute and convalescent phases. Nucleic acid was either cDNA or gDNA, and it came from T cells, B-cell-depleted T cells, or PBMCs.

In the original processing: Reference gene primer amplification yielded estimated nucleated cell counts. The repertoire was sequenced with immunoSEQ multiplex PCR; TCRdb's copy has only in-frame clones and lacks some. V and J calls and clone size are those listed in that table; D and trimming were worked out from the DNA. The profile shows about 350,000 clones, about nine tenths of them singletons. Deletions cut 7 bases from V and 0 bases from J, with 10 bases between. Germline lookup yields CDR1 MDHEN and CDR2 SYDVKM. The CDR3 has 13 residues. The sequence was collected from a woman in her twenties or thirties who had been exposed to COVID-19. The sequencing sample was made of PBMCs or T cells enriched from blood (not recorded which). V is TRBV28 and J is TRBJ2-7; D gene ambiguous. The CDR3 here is CASNRVDSYEQYF. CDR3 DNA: TGTGCCAGCAATCGCGTAGACTCCTACGAGCAGTACTTC.